This T cell receptor (beta chain) was sequenced during a study of molecular identifiers for immune sequencing clone quantification. Germline CDR1 and CDR2: MNHEY and SMNVEV (reference sequence). V lost 5 bases and J lost 11, with 20 bases in between. The CDR3 is 14 residues long. This clonotype was detected only a few times. TCRdb passed the PCR reads through MiXCR, listing each CDR3 protein once. The sample shows about half a million distinct CDR3 sequences, about a fifth of them seen only once. Libraries of naive CD8 cells were prepared from 20,000 to 1,000,000 sorted cells using 10%, 30% or 50% RNA.

The V gene is TRBV27, the J gene TRBJ2-3; D is perhaps TRBD2 (6 bases). The sequence was collected from a human donor in good health. Some libraries in this study had Jurkat cell RNA spiked in. Sequencing input: naive CD8+ T cells from blood, with Jurkat cell RNA spiked in. Stated subset: FACS-sorted CD8+CD4-CCR7+CD45RA+ naive T cells. This CDR3 is CASSPMTSLSGQYF. Here the CDR3 DNA reads TGTGCCAGCAGTCCAATGACTAGTTTATCAGGGCAGTATTTT.